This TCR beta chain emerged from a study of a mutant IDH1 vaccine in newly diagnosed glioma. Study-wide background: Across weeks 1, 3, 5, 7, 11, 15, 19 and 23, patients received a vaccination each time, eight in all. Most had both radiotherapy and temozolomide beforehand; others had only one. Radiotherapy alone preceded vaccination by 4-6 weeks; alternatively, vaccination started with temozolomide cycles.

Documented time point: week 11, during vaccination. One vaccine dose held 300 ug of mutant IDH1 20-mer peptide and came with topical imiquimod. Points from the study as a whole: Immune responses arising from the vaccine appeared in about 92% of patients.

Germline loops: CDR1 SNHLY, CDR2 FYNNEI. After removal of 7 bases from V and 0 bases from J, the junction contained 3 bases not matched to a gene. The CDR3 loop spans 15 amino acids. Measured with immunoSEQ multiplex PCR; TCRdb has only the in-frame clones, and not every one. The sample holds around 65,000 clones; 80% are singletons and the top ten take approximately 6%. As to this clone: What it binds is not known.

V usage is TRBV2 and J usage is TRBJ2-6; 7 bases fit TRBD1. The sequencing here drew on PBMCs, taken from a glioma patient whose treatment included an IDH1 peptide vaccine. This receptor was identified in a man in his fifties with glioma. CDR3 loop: CASTTGRSGANVLTF. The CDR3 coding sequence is TGTGCCAGCACGACAGGGCGCTCTGGGGCCAACGTCCTGACTTTC. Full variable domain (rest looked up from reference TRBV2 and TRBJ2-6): EPEVTQTPSHQVTQMGQEVILRCVPISNHLYFYWYRQILGQKVEFLVSFYNNEISEKSEIFDDQFSVERPDGSNFTLKIRSTKLEDSAMYFCASTTGRSGANVLTFGAGSRLTVL.